This T cell receptor (beta chain) was sequenced during a study of T cell clonotyping in hematopoietic cell transplantation. General study points: Higher Inverse Simpson Index values in graft donor and pretransplant recipient predicted broader posttransplant TCR diversity. Recipient TCR diversity dropped after transplant; expanded clonotypes rose from day 30 to 180.

Clones were sequenced by immunoSEQ multiplex PCR, and TCRdb holds only the in-frame ones, with some missing. The table has approximately 8,000 clones, around 94% seen once. Note on this clone: Its antigen remains unidentified.

Trimming cost V 5 bases and J 7 bases, with 14 bases left between them. In germline, CDR1 is LNHDA, CDR2 SQIVND (reference sequence). This CDR3 spans 13 amino acids. This chain links TRBV19 with TRBJ2-5, with a weak D call TRBD2 (5 bases). This specimen consisted of PBMCs, obtained 180 days after allogeneic stem cell transplant. This sequence originates from a female patient aged 50-59 years who had an allogeneic stem cell transplant from an unrelated donor, so the T cells may come from the graft donor. Some clones in this sample may be carry-over from other donors' samples. CDR3 in DNA: TGTGCCAGTAGTGAGGACCCCGGAGGGACCCAGTACTTC. Its protein is CASSEDPGGTQYF. Drawing the rest from reference TRBV19 and TRBJ2-5, the complete variable domain is DGGITQSPKYLFRKEGQNVTLSCEQNLNHDAMYWYRQDPGQGLRLIYYSQIVNDFQKGDIAEGYSVSREKKESFPLTVTSAQKNPTAFYLCASSEDPGGTQYFGPGTRLLVL.